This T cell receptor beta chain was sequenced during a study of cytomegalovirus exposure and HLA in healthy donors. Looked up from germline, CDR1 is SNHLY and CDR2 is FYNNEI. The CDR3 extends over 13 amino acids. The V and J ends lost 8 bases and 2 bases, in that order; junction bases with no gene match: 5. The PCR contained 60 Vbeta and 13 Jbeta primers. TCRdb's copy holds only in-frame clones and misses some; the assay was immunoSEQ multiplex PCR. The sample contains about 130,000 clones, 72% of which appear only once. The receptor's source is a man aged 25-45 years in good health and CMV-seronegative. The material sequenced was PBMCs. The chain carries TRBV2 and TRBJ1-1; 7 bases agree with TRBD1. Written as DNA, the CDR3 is TGTGCCAGCGGGAGACAGGGAAACACTGAAGCTTTCTTT. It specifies CASGRQGNTEAFF. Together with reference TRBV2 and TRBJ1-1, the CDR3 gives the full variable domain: EPEVTQTPSHQVTQMGQEVILRCVPISNHLYFYWYRQILGQKVEFLVSFYNNEISEKSEIFDDQFSVERPDGSNFTLKIRSTKLEDSAMYFCASGRQGNTEAFFGQGTRLTVV.